Described below is a single T cell receptor (beta chain) sequence and its context. Its matching antigen is unknown. The sample belongs to a study of CXCR3-negative and CXCR3-positive naive CD8 T cells. The study made its TRB cDNA libraries by 5' RACE, adding UMI labels. TCRdb reanalyzed the 5' RACE reads and collapses them to one entry per CDR3 protein, without DNA. The specimen's table records roughly 90,000 distinct CDR3 sequences. The CDR3 totals 16 residues. Germline V CDR1 and CDR2: MNHEY, SVGEGT. Study-wide findings and caveats: Naive CXCR3-positive and CXCR3-negative cells shared TRBV-TRBJ usage; memory cells diverged.

The receptor's source is a human donor in good health. Some clones in this sample may be carry-over from other donors' samples. This chain uses TRBV6-2 or TRBV6-3 with TRBJ2-2; no DNA is available, so the TRBD1 call from TCRdb remains unchecked. The specimen was naive CXCR3- CD8+ T cells from blood. Stated subset: CD45RO-CCR7+CD27+CD95- naive CD8+ T cells lacking CXCR3 (TNR3-). This CDR3 reads CASTPLSWDSAGELFF.